The TCR beta chain described here comes from a study of shared clonotypes between healthy human individuals. Study-level background: A donor's plate count was three for CD4 naive and three for CD4 memory; CD8 naive had two and CD8 memory one. Study results and caveats: A handful of donors held 5% to 5.5% of naive CD4 clonotypes in common. Among donors, sharing of clonotypes was expected to be affected by sequencing depth.

Sequenced by immunoSEQ multiplex PCR; TCRdb stores in-frame clones only, minus some. The sample consists of 980,000 or so clones, over 75% of them appearing once. CDR3 size: 14 residues. Germline CDR1 is SNHLY and CDR2 is FYNNEI. Trimming removed 6 bases from V and 8 bases from J, with 16 bases in between. Comment on this clone: No antigen is known for it.

CD4+ cells yielded CD45RA+ naive and CD45RA-negative memory subsets. The sequencing input was memory CD4+ T cells sorted from blood. Described subset: CD45RA-negative fraction. The chain carries TRBV2 and TRBJ1-4; tentative D call: TRBD1 (6 bases). The sequence was collected from a man between 18 and 35 years old in good health. The CDR3 DNA is TGTGCCAGCAGCCACACAGGGCCAAAGGAAAAACTGTTTTTT. Protein sequence: CASSHTGPKEKLFF.